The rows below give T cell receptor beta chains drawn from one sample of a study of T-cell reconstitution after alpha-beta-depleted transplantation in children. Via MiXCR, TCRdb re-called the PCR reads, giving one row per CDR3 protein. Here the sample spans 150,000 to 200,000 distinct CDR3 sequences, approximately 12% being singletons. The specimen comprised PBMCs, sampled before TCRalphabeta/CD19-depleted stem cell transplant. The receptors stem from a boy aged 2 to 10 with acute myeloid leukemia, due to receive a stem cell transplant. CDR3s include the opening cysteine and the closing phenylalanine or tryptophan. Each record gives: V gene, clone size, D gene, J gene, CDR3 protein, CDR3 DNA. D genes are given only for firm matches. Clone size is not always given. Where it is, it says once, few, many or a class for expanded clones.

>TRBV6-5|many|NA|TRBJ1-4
CASNRGLATNEKLFF
TGTGCCAGCAATAGGGGGTTAGCAACTAATGAAAAACTGTTTTTT
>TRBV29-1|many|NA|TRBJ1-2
CSVEDPDRVNYGYTF
TGCAGCGTTGAAGATCCTGACAGAGTTAACTATGGCTACACCTTC
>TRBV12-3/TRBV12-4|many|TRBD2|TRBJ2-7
CASSRTVGTSSVEQYF
TGTGCCAGCAGCCGCACCGTGGGGACTAGCTCGGTTGAGCAGTACTTC
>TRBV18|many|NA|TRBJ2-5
CASSTSQETQYF
TGTGCCAGCTCGACCAGTCAGGAGACCCAGTACTTC
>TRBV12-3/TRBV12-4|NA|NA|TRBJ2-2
CASSLFRVSGELFF
TGTGCCAGCAGTTTGTTCAGGGTCTCCGGGGAGCTGTTTTTT
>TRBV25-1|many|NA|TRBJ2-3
CASSEGGTDTQYF
TGTGCCAGCAGTGAAGGGGGAACAGATACGCAGTATTTT
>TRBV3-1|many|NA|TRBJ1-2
CASSPLGRASLNYGYTF
TGTGCCAGCAGCCCCCTCGGCAGGGCTTCCCTTAACTATGGCTACACCTTC
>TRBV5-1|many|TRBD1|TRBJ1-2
CASSLAPHQGGYGYTF
TGCGCCAGCAGCTTGGCCCCGCACCAGGGGGGCTATGGCTACACCTTC
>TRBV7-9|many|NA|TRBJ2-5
CASSLAFWETQYF
TGTGCCAGCAGCTTAGCGTTCTGGGAGACCCAGTACTTC
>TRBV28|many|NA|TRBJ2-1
CASSGPVREVYNEQFF
TGTGCCAGCAGTGGGCCGGTTAGGGAGGTTTACAATGAGCAGTTCTTC
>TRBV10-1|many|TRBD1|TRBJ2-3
CASGVGQGPDTQYF
TGCGCCAGCGGTGTGGGACAGGGCCCAGATACGCAGTATTTT
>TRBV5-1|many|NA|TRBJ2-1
CASSPTSRLYNEQFF
TGCGCCAGCAGCCCCACATCCAGATTATACAATGAGCAGTTCTTC
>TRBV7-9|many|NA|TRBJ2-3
CASSSGTHDTQYF
TGTGCCAGCAGCTCAGGGACCCACGATACGCAGTATTTT
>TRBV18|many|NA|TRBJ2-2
CASSPLSRTNTGELFF
TGTGCCAGCTCACCACTATCCAGGACGAACACCGGGGAGCTGTTTTTT
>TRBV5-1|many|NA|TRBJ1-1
CASSLGQALEAFF
TGCGCCAGCAGCTTGGGTCAGGCCCTTGAAGCTTTCTTT
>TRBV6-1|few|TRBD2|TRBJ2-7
CASTDIAGTYEQYF
TGTGCCAGCACGGACATAGCGGGAACGTACGAGCAGTACTTC
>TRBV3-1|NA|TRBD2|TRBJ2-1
CASSQGLAGVFEQFF
TGTGCCAGCAGCCAGGGGCTAGCGGGAGTTTTCGAGCAGTTCTTC
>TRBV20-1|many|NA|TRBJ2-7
CSARPLGSYEQYF
TGCAGTGCTCGGCCGCTCGGGAGTTACGAGCAGTACTTC
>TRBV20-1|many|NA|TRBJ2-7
CSANVRGYEQYF
TGCAGTGCAAACGTTAGGGGCTACGAGCAGTACTTC
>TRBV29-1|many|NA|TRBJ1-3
CSVIRSGNTIYF
TGCAGCGTTATTCGCTCTGGAAACACCATATATTTT
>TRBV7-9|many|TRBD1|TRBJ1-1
CASSEPGQGDSEAFF
TGTGCCAGCAGCGAACCTGGACAGGGGGATTCTGAAGCTTTCTTT
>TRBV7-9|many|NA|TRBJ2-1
CASSPGWGLLYEQFF
TGTGCCAGCAGCCCAGGGTGGGGACTCTTGTATGAGCAGTTCTTC
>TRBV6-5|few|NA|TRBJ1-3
CASSYSMVQSSGNTIYF
TGTGCCAGCAGTTACTCAATGGTTCAGTCGTCTGGAAACACCATATATTTT
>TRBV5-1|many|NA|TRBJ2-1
CASSTNSPSYNEQFF
TGCGCCAGCAGCACAAACAGTCCCTCCTACAATGAGCAGTTCTTC
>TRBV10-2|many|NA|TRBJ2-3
CASSAGTQYF
TGCGCCAGCAGTGCGGGAACGCAGTATTTT
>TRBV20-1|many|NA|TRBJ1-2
CSARFQVNYGYTF
TGCAGTGCTAGGTTCCAGGTTAACTATGGCTACACCTTC
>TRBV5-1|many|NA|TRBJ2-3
CASSLGGSTDTQYF
TGTGCCAGCAGCTTAGGCGGCAGCACAGATACGCAGTATTTT
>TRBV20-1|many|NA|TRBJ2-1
CSARDLLNNEQFF
TGCAGTGCTAGAGATCTTCTTAACAATGAGCAGTTCTTC
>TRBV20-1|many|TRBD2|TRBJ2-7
CSADPTSGRASYEQYF
TGCAGTGCCGACCCTACTAGCGGGAGGGCCTCCTACGAGCAGTACTTC
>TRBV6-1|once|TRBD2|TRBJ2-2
CASTFLAGGDTGELFF
TGTGCCAGCACTTTTCTAGCGGGGGGGGACACCGGGGAGCTGTTTTTT
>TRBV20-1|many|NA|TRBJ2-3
CSAPTWDTQYF
TGCAGTGCCCCGACATGGGATACGCAGTATTTT
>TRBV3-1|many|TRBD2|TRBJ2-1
CASSRSGGDDEQFF
TGTGCCAGCAGCCGGAGCGGGGGGGACGATGAGCAGTTCTTC
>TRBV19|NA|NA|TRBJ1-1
CASKIQGLPEAFF
TGTGCCAGTAAAATACAGGGACTCCCTGAAGCTTTCTTT
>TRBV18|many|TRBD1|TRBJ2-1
CASSPGTGWSEEQFF
TGTGCCAGCTCACCAGGGACAGGGTGGAGTGAGGAGCAGTTCTTC
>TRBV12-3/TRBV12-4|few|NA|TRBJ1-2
CASGLGDGAYTF
TGTGCCAGCGGACTTGGGGACGGTGCTTACACCTTC
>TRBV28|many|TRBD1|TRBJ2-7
CASSSRGTGSYEQYF
TGTGCCAGCAGTTCCCGCGGGACAGGGAGCTACGAGCAGTACTTC
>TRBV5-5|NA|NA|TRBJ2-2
CASGPGGGLVNTGELFF
TGTGCCAGCGGCCCTGGGGGCGGCCTGGTGAACACCGGGGAGCTGTTTTTT
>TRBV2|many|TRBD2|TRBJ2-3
CASSEEREGLGDTQYF
TGTGCCAGCAGTGAAGAGCGGGAGGGCCTGGGGGATACGCAGTATTTT
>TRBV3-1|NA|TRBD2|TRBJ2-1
CASSQFNSGRVPNEQFF
TGTGCCAGCAGCCAATTCAATAGCGGGAGGGTCCCCAATGAGCAGTTCTTC
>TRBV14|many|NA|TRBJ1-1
CASSQDGQWYTEAFF
TGTGCCAGCAGCCAAGACGGACAGTGGTACACTGAAGCTTTCTTT
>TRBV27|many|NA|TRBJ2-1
CASSPTPNNEQFF
TGTGCCAGCAGTCCCACCCCAAACAATGAGCAGTTCTTC
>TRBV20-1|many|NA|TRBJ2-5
CSARGSAFQETQYF
TGCAGTGCTAGAGGCTCGGCGTTCCAAGAGACCCAGTACTTC
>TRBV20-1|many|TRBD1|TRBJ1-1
CSAEDRGRAFF
TGCAGTGCGGAGGACAGGGGGCGAGCTTTCTTT
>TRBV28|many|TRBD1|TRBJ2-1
CASSSGQGETNEQFF
TGTGCCAGCAGTTCGGGACAGGGGGAAACTAATGAGCAGTTCTTC
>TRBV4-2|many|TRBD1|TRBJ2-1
CASSQDRDRYNEQFF
TGTGCCAGCAGCCAAGATAGGGACAGGTACAATGAGCAGTTCTTC
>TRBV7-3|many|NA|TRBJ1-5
CASSVYLGAGNQPQHF
TGTGCCAGCAGCGTATATCTGGGGGCAGGCAATCAGCCCCAGCATTTT
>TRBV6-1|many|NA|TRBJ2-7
CASRLRDLPSEQYF
TGTGCCAGCCGTCTCCGGGACCTACCATCCGAGCAGTACTTC
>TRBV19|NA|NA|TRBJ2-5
CASRGAGETQYF
TGTGCCAGTAGGGGAGCTGGGGAGACCCAGTACTTC
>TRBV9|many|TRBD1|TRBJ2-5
CASSAGTAYQETQYF
TGTGCCAGCAGCGCAGGGACAGCTTACCAAGAGACCCAGTACTTC
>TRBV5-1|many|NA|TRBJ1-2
CASSLQQGVGNYGYTF
TGCGCCAGCAGCTTACAACAGGGTGTGGGGAACTATGGCTACACCTTC
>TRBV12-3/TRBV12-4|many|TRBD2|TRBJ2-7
CASSFSVLAPTYEQYF
TGTGCCAGCAGTTTTTCGGTACTAGCGCCTACCTACGAGCAGTACTTC
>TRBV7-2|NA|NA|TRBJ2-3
CASSLRGHTQYF
TGTGCCAGCAGCTTGAGGGGTCATACGCAGTATTTT
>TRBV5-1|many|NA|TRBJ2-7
CASSMGQIPLGRNEQYF
TGCGCCAGCAGCATGGGACAGATCCCCCTCGGGAGGAACGAGCAGTACTTC
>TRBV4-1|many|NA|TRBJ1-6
CASSQDWGLGSYNSPLHF
TGCGCCAGCAGCCAAGATTGGGGGTTAGGCTCCTATAATTCACCCCTCCACTTT
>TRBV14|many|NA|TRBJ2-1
CASSRLALNNEQFF
TGTGCCAGCAGCCGGCTAGCGCTCAACAATGAGCAGTTCTTC
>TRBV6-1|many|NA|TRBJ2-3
CASSAAGLASTDTQYF
TGTGCCAGCAGTGCGGCGGGACTGGCGAGCACAGATACGCAGTATTTT
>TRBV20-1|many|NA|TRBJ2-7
CSAREAGRTYEQYF
TGCAGTGCTAGAGAGGCAGGCAGAACCTACGAGCAGTACTTC
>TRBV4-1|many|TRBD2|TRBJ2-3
CASSQRGLAGVTGTDTQYF
TGCGCCAGCAGCCAGCGAGGACTAGCGGGAGTTACGGGCACAGATACGCAGTATTTT
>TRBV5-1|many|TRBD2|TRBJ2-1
CASSLVRGDTSSYNEQFF
TGCGCCAGCAGCTTGGTACGGGGGGATACTAGCTCCTACAATGAGCAGTTCTTC
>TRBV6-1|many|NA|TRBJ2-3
CASSEASRGPGDTQYF
TGTGCCAGCAGTGAAGCGTCACGGGGGCCCGGGGATACGCAGTATTTT